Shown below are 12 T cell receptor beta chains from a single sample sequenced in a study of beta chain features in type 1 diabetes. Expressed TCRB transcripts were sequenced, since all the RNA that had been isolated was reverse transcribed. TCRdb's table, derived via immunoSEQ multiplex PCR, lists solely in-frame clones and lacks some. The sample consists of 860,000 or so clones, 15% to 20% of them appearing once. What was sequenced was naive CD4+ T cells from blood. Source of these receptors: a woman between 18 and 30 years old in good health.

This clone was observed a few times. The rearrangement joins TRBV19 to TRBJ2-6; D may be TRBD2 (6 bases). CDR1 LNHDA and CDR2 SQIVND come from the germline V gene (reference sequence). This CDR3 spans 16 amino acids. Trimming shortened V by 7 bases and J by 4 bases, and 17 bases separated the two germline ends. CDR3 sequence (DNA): TGTGCCAGTAAGATCGGGGGTTCCCTCGGGGCCAACGTCCTGACTTTC. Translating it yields CASKIGGSLGANVLTF.

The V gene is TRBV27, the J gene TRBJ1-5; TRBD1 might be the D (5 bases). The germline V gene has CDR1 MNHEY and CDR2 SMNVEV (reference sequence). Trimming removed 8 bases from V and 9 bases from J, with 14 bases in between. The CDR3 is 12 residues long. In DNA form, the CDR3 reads TGTGCCAGCGGGGGAGGGGCAGGGCCCCAGCATTTT. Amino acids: CASGGGAGPQHF.

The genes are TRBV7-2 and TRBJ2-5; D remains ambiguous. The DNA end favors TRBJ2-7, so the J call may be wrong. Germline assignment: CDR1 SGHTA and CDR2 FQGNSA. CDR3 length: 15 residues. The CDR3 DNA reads TGTGCCAGCAGCTTTATAGGGAAAAGCTCCTACGAGCAGTACTTC. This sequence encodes CASSFIGKSSYEQYF.

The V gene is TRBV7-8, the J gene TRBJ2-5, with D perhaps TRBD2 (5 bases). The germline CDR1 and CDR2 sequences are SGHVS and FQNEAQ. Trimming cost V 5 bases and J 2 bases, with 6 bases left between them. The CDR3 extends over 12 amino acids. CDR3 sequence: CASSGLQETQYF. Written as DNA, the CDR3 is TGTGCCAGCAGCGGACTTCAAGAGACCCAGTACTTC.

The CDR3 sequence: CSVVPYNEQFF. The CDR3 DNA is TGCAGCGTTGTCCCCTACAATGAGCAGTTCTTC. This chain connects TRBV29-1 to TRBJ2-1, with D hard to call. Trimming pared 4 bases from V and 2 bases from J, leaving 3 bases between. Germline V lookup: CDR1 SQVTM, CDR2 ANQGSEA. The CDR3 spans 11 residues.

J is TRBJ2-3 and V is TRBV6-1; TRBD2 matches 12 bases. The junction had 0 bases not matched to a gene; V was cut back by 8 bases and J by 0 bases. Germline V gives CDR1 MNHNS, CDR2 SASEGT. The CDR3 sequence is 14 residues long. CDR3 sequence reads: CASGTSGSTDTQYF. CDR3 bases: TGTGCCAGCGGGACTAGCGGGAGCACAGATACGCAGTATTTT.

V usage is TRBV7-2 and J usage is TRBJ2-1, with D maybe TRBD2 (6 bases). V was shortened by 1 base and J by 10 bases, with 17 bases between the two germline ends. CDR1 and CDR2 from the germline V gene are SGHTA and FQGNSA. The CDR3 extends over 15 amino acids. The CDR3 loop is CASSLGMGGSGEQFF. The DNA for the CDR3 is TGTGCCAGCAGCTTAGGCATGGGCGGTAGCGGCGAGCAGTTCTTC.

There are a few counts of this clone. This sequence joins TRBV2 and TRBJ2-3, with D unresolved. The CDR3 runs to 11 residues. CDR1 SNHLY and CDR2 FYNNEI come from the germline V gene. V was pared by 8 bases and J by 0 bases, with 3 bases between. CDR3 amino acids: CASASTDTQYF. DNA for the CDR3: TGTGCCAGCGCGAGCACAGATACGCAGTATTTT.

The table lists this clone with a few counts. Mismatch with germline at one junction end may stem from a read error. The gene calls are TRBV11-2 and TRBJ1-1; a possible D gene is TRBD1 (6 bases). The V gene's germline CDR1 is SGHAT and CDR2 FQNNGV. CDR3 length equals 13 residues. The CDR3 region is CASSPNGGTKACF. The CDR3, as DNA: TGTGCCAGCAGCCCCAACGGAGGGACAAAGGCGTGCTTT.

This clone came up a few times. The CDR3 nucleotides are TGCGCCAGCTCACAAGGGGGGACAGGGATACGATCGAACTATGGCTACACCTTC. Protein sequence: CASSQGGTGIRSNYGYTF. The chain employs TRBV5-1 and TRBJ1-2, with 9 positions matching TRBD1. The germline CDR1 and CDR2 sequences are SGHRS and YFSETQ. Trimming took 7 bases from V and 2 from J; bases not matched to a gene: 18. The CDR3 loop spans 18 amino acids.

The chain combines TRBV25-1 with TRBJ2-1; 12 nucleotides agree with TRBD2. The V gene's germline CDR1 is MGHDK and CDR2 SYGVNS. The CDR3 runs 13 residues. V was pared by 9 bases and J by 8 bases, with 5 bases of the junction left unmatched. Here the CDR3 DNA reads TGTGCCAGTAGGACTAGCGGGACGGATGAGCAGTTCTTC. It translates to CASRTSGTDEQFF. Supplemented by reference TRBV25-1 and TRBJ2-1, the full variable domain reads EADIYQTPRYLVIGTGKKITLECSQTMGHDKMYWYQQDPGMELHLIHYSYGVNSTEKGDLSSESTVSRIRTEHFPLTLESARPSHTSQYLCASRTSGTDEQFFGPGTRLTVL.

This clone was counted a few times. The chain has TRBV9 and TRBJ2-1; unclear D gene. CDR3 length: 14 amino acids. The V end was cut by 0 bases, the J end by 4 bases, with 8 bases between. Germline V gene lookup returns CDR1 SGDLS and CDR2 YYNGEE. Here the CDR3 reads CASSVDGPYNEQFF. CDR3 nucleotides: TGTGCCAGCAGCGTAGACGGGCCTTACAATGAGCAGTTCTTC.